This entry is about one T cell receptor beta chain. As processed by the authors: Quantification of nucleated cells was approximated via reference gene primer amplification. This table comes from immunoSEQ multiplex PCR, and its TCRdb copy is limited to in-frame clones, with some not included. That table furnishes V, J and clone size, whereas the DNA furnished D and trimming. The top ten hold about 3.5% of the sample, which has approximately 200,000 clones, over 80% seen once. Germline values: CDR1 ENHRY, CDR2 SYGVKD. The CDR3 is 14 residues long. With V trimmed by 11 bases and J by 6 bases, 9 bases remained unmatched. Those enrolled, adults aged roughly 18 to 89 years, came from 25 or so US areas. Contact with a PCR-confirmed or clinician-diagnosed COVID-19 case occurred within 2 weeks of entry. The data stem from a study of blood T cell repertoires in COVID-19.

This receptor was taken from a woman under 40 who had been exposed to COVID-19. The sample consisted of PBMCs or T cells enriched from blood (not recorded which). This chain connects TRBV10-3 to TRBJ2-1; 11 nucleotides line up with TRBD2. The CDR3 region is CAVLAGGPLNEQFF. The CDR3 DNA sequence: TGTGCCGTCTTAGCGGGAGGGCCTCTCAATGAGCAGTTCTTC.